One and the same sample provided the 9 T cell receptor beta chains below, sequenced in a study of regulatory T cells in long-lasting Graves disease. Sequencing libraries for TCR beta were prepared with iRepertoire HTBI primers and Arm-PCR of CDR3 regions. TCRdb re-called the multiplex PCR reads through MiXCR, storing one row per CDR3 protein. The sample shows about 220,000 distinct CDR3 sequences, roughly 18% of them seen only once. Described time point: newly diagnosed GD, antithyroid drugs for less than 3 months. PBMC RNA served as the TCR library source. This same sample was also part of a study on T cells in Graves' hyperthyroidism and ophthalmopathy.

The starting material was peripheral blood mononuclear cells (PBMCs), obtained at new diagnosis, from a patient treated with antithyroid drugs. The source is a woman younger than 45 with Graves disease.

The rearrangement uses TRBV19 and TRBJ2-3, with TRBD1 matching over 8 bases. After removal of 7 bases from V and 1 base from J, the junction contained 7 bases not matched to a gene. CDR3 length: 15 amino acids. Germline loops: CDR1 LNHDA, CDR2 SQIVND (reference sequence). This CDR3 reads CASTLQGARTDTQYF. As DNA, the CDR3 is TGTGCCAGTACCCTTCAGGGGGCCCGCACAGATACGCAGTATTTT. The full variable domain, in which reference TRBV19 and TRBJ2-3 provide the parts outside the CDR3, is DGGITQSPKYLFRKEGQNVTLSCEQNLNHDAMYWYRQDPGQGLRLIYYSQIVNDFQKGDIAEGYSVSREKKESFPLTVTSAQKNPTAFYLCASTLQGARTDTQYFGPGTRLTVL.

This clonotype was detected only a few times. This sequence may be a read error, since a much larger clone differs from it by one base. V and J are TRBV11-2 and TRBJ1-1; D is undetermined. This CDR3 contains 18 residues. Germline V CDR1 and CDR2: SGHAT, FQNNGV. The V and J ends lost 5 bases and 2 bases respectively, with 24 bases between them. Written as DNA, the CDR3 is TGTGCCAGCAGCCCATCCGGCCAAGGACGTGGATTAAACACTGAAGCTTTCTTT. Translating it yields CASSPSGQGRGLNTEAFF.

CDR3 in amino acids: CASIATPASTEAFF. The CDR3 nucleotides are TGTGCCAGCATAGCTACTCCGGCGAGCACTGAAGCTTTCTTT. The chain combines TRBV2 with TRBJ1-1; unclear D gene. The CDR3 has 14 amino acids. Germline CDR1 and CDR2: SNHLY and FYNNEI. V was pared by 7 bases and J by 4 bases, with 16 bases between.

This clonotype was seen at least ten times. This chain uses TRBV7-9 with TRBJ2-7; D is perhaps TRBD2 (6 bases). Trimming removed 5 bases from V and 2 bases from J, with 19 bases in between. The CDR3 runs 16 residues. From germline, CDR1 is SEHNR and CDR2 FQNEAQ (reference sequence). The DNA of the CDR3 is TGTGCCAGCAGCCCCGGGAGCGTGGGGGTAACCTACGAGCAGTACTTC. This gives the protein CASSPGSVGVTYEQYF.

The chain employs TRBV19 and TRBJ2-3; D is uncertain. This CDR3 comprises 13 residues. Germline V CDR1 and CDR2: LNHDA, SQIVND (reference sequence). Trimming removed 3 bases at V and 6 bases at J, with 10 bases between. In nucleotides, the CDR3 is TGTGCCAGTAGTATCGTCGGTCCTGATACGCAGTATTTT. Encoded protein: CASSIVGPDTQYF.

The sample holds many counts of this clonotype. The chain employs TRBV6-2 or TRBV6-3 and TRBJ1-4; D is ambiguous. The CDR3 has 14 residues. Germline V gives CDR1 MNHEY, CDR2 SVGEGT. V lost 4 bases, J lost 4 bases, and 10 bases lay in between. The CDR3 sequence is CASSSGRFNEKLFF. In DNA, the CDR3 is TGTGCCAGCAGTTCCGGACGGTTTAATGAAAAACTGTTTTTT.

V gene TRBV11-1 combines with J gene TRBJ2-3; D call uncertain. CDR3 length equals 14 residues. Trimming took off 11 bases at V and 0 bases at J, with 15 bases between the two ends. The germline V gene encodes CDR1 SGHAT and CDR2 FQDESV (reference sequence). For the CDR3, the DNA is TGTGCCTGCGCGCAGCTATCTAGCACAGATACGCAGTATTTT. Protein product: CACAQLSSTDTQYF. The variable domain in full, with the rest retrieved from reference TRBV11-1 and TRBJ2-3, is EAEVAQSPRYKITEKSQAVAFWCDPISGHATLYWYRQILGQGPELLVQFQDESVVDDSQLPKDRFSAERLKGVDSTLKIQPAELGDSAMYLCACAQLSSTDTQYFGPGTRLTVL.

The table lists this clonotype with many counts. This chain uses TRBV2 with TRBJ1-5; 8 bases are a match to TRBD1. The trim removed 3 bases at V and 3 bases at J, leaving 4 bases unmatched. The CDR3 is 15 amino acids. Germline loops: CDR1 SNHLY, CDR2 FYNNEI. The CDR3 sequence is CASSERQGANQPQHF. CDR3 nucleotides: TGTGCCAGCAGTGAGAGGCAGGGGGCCAATCAGCCCCAGCATTTT.

This clonotype was picked up many times. The DNA of the CDR3 is TGTGCCATCACCAAAGAAACAGGGCCCGGCCCCTATGGCTACACCTTC. This sequence encodes CAITKETGPGPYGYTF. This chain joins TRBV10-3 and TRBJ1-2; D might be TRBD1 (6 bases). CDR1 and CDR2 (germline): ENHRY, SYGVKD. There are 16 residues in the CDR3. V lost 7 bases to trimming and J lost 4 bases, with 22 bases between them.